The rows below give T cell receptor beta chains drawn from one sample of a study of T cells in localized non-small cell lung cancer. Sequencing used immunoSEQ multiplex PCR; TCRdb keeps in-frame clones, though not all of them. The sample contains fewer than 20,000 clones, around 91% of which appear only once. Here the sequenced sample was peripheral blood, taken before any cancer treatment. Receptor source: a female donor over 55 with stage III squamous cell lung carcinoma. Both conserved end residues are part of each CDR3. Fields, in order: D gene, J gene, V gene, clone size, CDR3 DNA, CDR3 protein. A D gene is named only where the DNA matches it firmly. Not all rows give a size; the values are once, few, many and, for expanded clones, a class.

.,TRBJ2-3,TRBV5-1,.,TGCGCCAGCAGCTCAGAGAGGACGCAGTATTTT,CASSSERTQYF
.,TRBJ2-1,TRBV9,.,TGTGCCAGCAGCGTAGCTAGTAGGGCCTACAATGAGCAGTTCTTC,CASSVASRAYNEQFF
.,TRBJ2-1,TRBV6-4,few,TGTGCCAGCAGTGACTCGGCAGGGAGTTACAATGAGCAGTTCTTC,CASSDSAGSYNEQFF
TRBD2,TRBJ2-3,TRBV7-3,.,TGTGCCAGCAGCTTAACTGGTCTAGCGGGGCGGAGGGGTACGCAGTATTTT,CASSLTGLAGRRGTQYF
.,TRBJ1-2,TRBV10-3,.,TGTGCCATCAGTGAAGGCAGCGATTACGGCTACACCTTC,CAISEGSDYGYTF
.,TRBJ2-5,TRBV7-8,.,TGTGCCAGCAGCTTAGCGGGGTGGAGAGAGACCCAGTACTTC,CASSLAGWRETQYF
.,TRBJ2-3,TRBV5-4,.,TGTGCCAGCAGCTTGGGGGGGCAGGGAGGCACAGATACGCAGTATTTT,CASSLGGQGGTDTQYF
.,TRBJ2-1,TRBV5-1,.,TGCGCCAGCAGCCCGGGTCTTAGCTCCTACAATGAGCAGTTCTTC,CASSPGLSSYNEQFF
.,TRBJ2-4,TRBV18,.,TGTGCCAGCTCACCACCAGGGGCGCGGAAAAACATTCAGTACTTC,CASSPPGARKNIQYF
.,TRBJ2-2,TRBV6-5,.,TGTGCCAGCAGGGGGACTCCTAAGGCCACCGGGGAGCTGTTTTTT,CASRGTPKATGELFF
.,TRBJ1-5,TRBV6-1,.,TGTGCCAGCAGTGAAGACAGGTACAATCAGCCCCAGCATTTT,CASSEDRYNQPQHF
TRBD1,TRBJ1-5,TRBV7-2,.,TGTGCCAGCAGCCTGGGGACAGGGGGTAGCAATCAGCCCCAGCATTTT,CASSLGTGGSNQPQHF
.,TRBJ1-2,TRBV4-2,.,TGTGCCAGCACCACAACTACTTTAGGGGACTATGGCTACACCTTC,CASTTTTLGDYGYTF
.,TRBJ2-2,TRBV5-4,.,TGTGCCAGCAGCTTGGCGGCCGACAGAATAACCGGGGAGCTGTTTTTT,CASSLAADRITGELFF
.,TRBJ1-1,TRBV11-2,.,TGTGCCAGCAGCTTAGTTCCCCGGGGGAACACTGAAGCTTTCTTT,CASSLVPRGNTEAFF
TRBD2,TRBJ2-7,TRBV7-2,.,TGTGCCAGCAGCTTAGCGGGAGGGCAGGGTTCGTACGAGCAGTACTTC,CASSLAGGQGSYEQYF
.,TRBJ2-1,TRBV21-1,.,TGTGCCAGCAGCAAAGAGAAGGAGGACAGGGCTACGAATGAGCAGTTCTTC,CASSKEKEDRATNEQFF
TRBD1,TRBJ1-6,TRBV27,.,TGTGCCAGCAGTTCCCTTTCCGGACAGGGAATCTATGATTCACCCCTCCACTTT,CASSSLSGQGIYDSPLHF
.,TRBJ2-7,TRBV5-6,.,TGTGCCAGCAGCTTGGATTCAGGAAGAGAGCAGTACTTC,CASSLDSGREQYF
.,TRBJ2-5,TRBV7-3,.,TGTGCCAGCAGCTTAACGGACAGTGGGGGTCCCCAAGAGACCCAGTACTTC,CASSLTDSGGPQETQYF